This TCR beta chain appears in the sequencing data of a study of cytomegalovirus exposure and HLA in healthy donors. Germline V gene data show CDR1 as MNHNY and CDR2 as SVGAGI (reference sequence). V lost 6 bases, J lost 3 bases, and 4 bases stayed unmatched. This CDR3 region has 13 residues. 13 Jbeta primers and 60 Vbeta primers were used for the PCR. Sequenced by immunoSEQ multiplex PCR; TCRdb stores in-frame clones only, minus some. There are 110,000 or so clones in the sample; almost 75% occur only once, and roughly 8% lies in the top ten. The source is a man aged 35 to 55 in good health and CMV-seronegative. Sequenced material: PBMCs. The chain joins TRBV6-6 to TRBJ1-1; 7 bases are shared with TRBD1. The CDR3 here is CASSRTGDTEAFF. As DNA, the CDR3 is TGTGCCAGCAGCCGGACAGGCGACACTGAAGCTTTCTTT.